Listed here are 6 T cell receptor beta chains from one sample, sequenced in a study of T cell changes during pregnancy in multiple sclerosis. Method: immunoSEQ multiplex PCR; TCRdb's copy keeps in-frame clones and lacks some. The table shows around 36,000 clones, with about 93% occurring only once. Sequences were derived from CD4+ T cells from peripheral blood mononuclear cells, sampled in the third trimester of pregnancy. The receptors originated from a female donor with multiple sclerosis, enrolled in a pregnancy study.

This rearrangement joins TRBV2 to TRBJ2-1, with 10 bases that match TRBD2. The CDR3 has 16 residues. Per the germline V gene, CDR1 is SNHLY and CDR2 is FYNNEI. V dropped 6 bases and J dropped 3; count of bases not matched to a gene: 8. CDR3 loop: CASSDYSGRIYNEQFF. Written as DNA, the CDR3 is TGTGCCAGCAGCGATTATAGCGGGAGGATCTACAATGAGCAGTTCTTC.

The rearrangement links TRBV7-9 to TRBJ1-1; 7 bases are a match to TRBD1. V trimming: 5 bases; J trimming: 0 bases; junction bases outside the gene matches: 9. The CDR3 consists of 16 residues. CDR1 and CDR2 (germline): SEHNR, FQNEAQ (reference sequence). CDR3 DNA: TGTGCCAGCAGCGGCAGGGACAGAACCCTGAACACTGAAGCTTTCTTT. This sequence encodes CASSGRDRTLNTEAFF.

The chain recombines TRBV10-1 with TRBJ2-3, with TRBD2 matching 10 bases. Per the germline V gene, CDR1 is WNHNN and CDR2 is SYGVQD (reference sequence). V was clipped by 0 bases and J by 1 base; unmatched bases: 4. The CDR3 runs 17 residues. This chain's CDR3 is CASSESVGTSGTDTQYF. The CDR3, as DNA: TGCGCCAGCAGTGAGTCGGTGGGGACTAGCGGCACAGATACGCAGTATTTT.

The chain uses TRBV7-7 and TRBJ2-1; 8 bases map to TRBD2. V was pared by 5 bases and J by 9 bases, with 6 bases of the junction left unmatched. The germline CDR1 and CDR2 sequences are SSHAT and FNYEAQ (reference sequence). This CDR3 region has 13 residues. The CDR3 DNA is TGTGCCAGCAGCCCGGGACTAGTTGGTGAGCAGTTCTTC. This encodes CASSPGLVGEQFF.

The chain carries TRBV5-4 and TRBJ2-5; TRBD1 matches at 10 bases. The CDR3 loop spans 15 amino acids. Trimming took 4 bases from V and 5 from J; bases not matched to a gene: 8. Germline V gene sequence: CDR1 SGHNT, CDR2 YYREEE (reference sequence). The CDR3 sequence: CASSPRQGAGETQYF. The CDR3 DNA sequence: TGTGCCAGCAGCCCCAGACAGGGGGCGGGGGAGACCCAGTACTTC. Full variable domain (rest looked up from reference TRBV5-4 and TRBJ2-5): ETGVTQSPTHLIKTRGQQVTLRCSSQSGHNTVSWYQQALGQGPQFIFQYYREEENGRGNFPPRFSGLQFPNYSSELNVNALELDDSALYLCASSPRQGAGETQYFGPGTRLLVL.

The chain couples TRBV19 to TRBJ2-3; 7 positions match TRBD2. The CDR3 spans 15 residues. V shed 4 bases and J 3 bases; nucleotides not matched to a gene: 7. Per the germline V gene, CDR1 is LNHDA and CDR2 is SQIVND (reference sequence). DNA of the CDR3: TGTGCCAGTAGTACCCCACTAGCGTATACAGATACGCAGTATTTT. Translated: CASSTPLAYTDTQYF.